These 4 T cell receptor beta chains came from one sample sequenced in a study of blood T cell repertoires in COVID-19. Some clones are missing from TCRdb's copy, which holds only in-frame ones; the method was immunoSEQ multiplex PCR. The sample includes about 200,000 clones, around nine tenths of them seen just once. The sequenced material came from peripheral blood. The receptors shown here come from a man in his 60s who had recovered from COVID-19.

This clone has only one observation. Within the sample, other DNA sequences also encode this same CDR3. The CDR3 here is CASSLAGTDTQYF. DNA of the CDR3: TGCGCCAGCAGCTTGGCGGGCACAGATACGCAGTATTTT. The chain links TRBV5-1 to TRBJ2-3; D is unresolved. The V end lost 0 bases, the J end lost 1 base, and 3 bases lay between the germline ends. This CDR3 has 13 amino acids. Germline CDR1 reads SGHRS; CDR2 reads YFSETQ.

Only one count was recorded for this clone. The gene calls are TRBV5-4 and TRBJ1-6, with D tentatively TRBD1 (5 bases). V lost 0 bases and J 3 bases, leaving 7 bases between the germline ends. The CDR3 sequence is 15 residues long. From germline, CDR1 is SGHNT and CDR2 YYREEE (reference sequence). DNA for the CDR3: TGTGCCAGCAGCTTGGGACAGAACTATAATTCACCCCTCCACTTT. Its translation: CASSLGQNYNSPLHF. The whole variable domain, remainder taken from reference TRBV5-4 and TRBJ1-6, is ETGVTQSPTHLIKTRGQQVTLRCSSQSGHNTVSWYQQALGQGPQFIFQYYREEENGRGNFPPRFSGLQFPNYSSELNVNALELDDSALYLCASSLGQNYNSPLHFGNGTRLTVT.

This CDR3 reads CASSVGQVMNTEAFF. The CDR3 DNA sequence: TGTGCCAGCAGCGTGGGACAGGTCATGAACACTGAAGCTTTCTTT. This chain links TRBV7-8 with TRBJ1-1; TRBD1 agrees at 8 bases. J was trimmed by 0 bases and V by 5 bases; bases with no gene match: 5. Germline loops: CDR1 SGHVS, CDR2 FQNEAQ. The CDR3 extends over 15 amino acids. Full variable domain (outside the CDR3, taken from reference TRBV7-8 and TRBJ1-1): GAGVSQSPRYKVAKRGQDVALRCDPISGHVSLFWYQQALGQGPEFLTYFQNEAQLDKSGLPSDRFFAERPEGSVSTLKIQRTQQEDSAVYLCASSVGQVMNTEAFFGQGTRLTVV.

The J gene is TRBJ1-4, the V gene TRBV3-1 (or the pseudogene TRBV3-2); maybe TRBD1 (6 bases). The length of the CDR3 is 13 residues. The germline gives CDR1 LGHDT, CDR2 YNNKEL (reference sequence). V was trimmed by 4 bases and J by 5 bases, leaving 8 bases between them. CDR3 loop: CASSLGQNEKLFF. CDR3 bases: TGTGCCAGCAGCCTCGGACAGAATGAAAAACTGTTTTTT.